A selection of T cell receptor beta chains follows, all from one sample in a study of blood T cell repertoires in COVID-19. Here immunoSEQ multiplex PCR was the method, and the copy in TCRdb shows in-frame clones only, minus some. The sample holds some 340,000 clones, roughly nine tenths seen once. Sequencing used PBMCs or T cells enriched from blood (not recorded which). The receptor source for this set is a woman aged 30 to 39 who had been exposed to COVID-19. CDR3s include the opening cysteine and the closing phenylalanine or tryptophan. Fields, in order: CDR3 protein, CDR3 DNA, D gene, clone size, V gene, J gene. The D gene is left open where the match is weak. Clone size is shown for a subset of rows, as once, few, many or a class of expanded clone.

CDR3aa: CASRGQAAYNEQFF
CDR3nt: TGTGCCAGCAGGGGACAGGCTGCCTACAATGAGCAGTTCTTC
d_gene: TRBD1
abundance: -
v_gene: TRBV2
j_gene: TRBJ2-1

CDR3aa: CASSLAGGSRGYTF
CDR3nt: TGCGCCAGCAGCTTGGCCGGGGGATCCCGGGGCTACACCTTC
d_gene: -
abundance: -
v_gene: TRBV5-1
j_gene: TRBJ1-2

CDR3aa: CASSSSAGGAYNEQFF
CDR3nt: TGTGCCAGCAGTTCCTCAGCGGGGGGAGCCTACAATGAGCAGTTCTTC
d_gene: TRBD2
abundance: -
v_gene: TRBV6-5
j_gene: TRBJ2-1

CDR3aa: CASSHGGVHSPLHF
CDR3nt: TGTGCCAGCAGCCATGGGGGCGTACATTCACCCCTCCACTTT
d_gene: -
abundance: -
v_gene: TRBV11-3
j_gene: TRBJ1-6

CDR3aa: CASSDRDFQETQYF
CDR3nt: TGTGCCAGCAGTGACAGGGACTTTCAAGAGACCCAGTACTTC
d_gene: -
abundance: -
v_gene: TRBV6-1
j_gene: TRBJ2-5

CDR3aa: CSVGGGRITEAFF
CDR3nt: TGCAGCGTTGGCGGAGGGAGGATCACTGAAGCTTTCTTT
d_gene: -
abundance: -
v_gene: TRBV29-1
j_gene: TRBJ1-1

CDR3aa: CASSVAGQGAFGYEQYF
CDR3nt: TGTGCCAGCAGCGTAGCGGGACAGGGGGCGTTTGGGTACGAGCAGTACTTC
d_gene: TRBD1
abundance: -
v_gene: TRBV9
j_gene: TRBJ2-7

CDR3aa: CASSVENYGYTF
CDR3nt: TGTGCCAGCAGTGTAGAGAACTATGGCTACACCTTC
d_gene: -
abundance: -
v_gene: TRBV2
j_gene: TRBJ1-2

CDR3aa: CASSHWRGEEDTQYF
CDR3nt: TGTGCCAGCAGTCACTGGCGGGGGGAAGAGGATACGCAGTATTTT
d_gene: TRBD2
abundance: -
v_gene: TRBV6-4
j_gene: TRBJ2-3

CDR3aa: CASSARGQGGYGYTF
CDR3nt: TGTGCCAGCAGCGCCCGCGGACAGGGAGGATATGGCTACACCTTC
d_gene: TRBD1
abundance: -
v_gene: TRBV9
j_gene: TRBJ1-2

CDR3aa: CASSQSRPGQGLATEAFF
CDR3nt: TGCGCCAGCAGTCAATCCCGCCCGGGACAGGGATTGGCCACTGAAGCTTTCTTT
d_gene: TRBD1
abundance: -
v_gene: TRBV23-1
j_gene: TRBJ1-1

CDR3aa: CASSLTGQDTEAFF
CDR3nt: TGTGCCAGCTCCCTAACGGGACAGGACACTGAAGCTTTCTTT
d_gene: TRBD1
abundance: -
v_gene: TRBV11-2
j_gene: TRBJ1-1

CDR3aa: CASSPPQGADGYTEAFF
CDR3nt: TGTGCCAGCTCACCACCGCAGGGGGCGGATGGGTACACTGAAGCTTTCTTT
d_gene: TRBD1
abundance: -
v_gene: TRBV18
j_gene: TRBJ1-1

CDR3aa: CAISDPGRVRDEQYF
CDR3nt: TGTGCCATCAGTGACCCCGGGAGGGTTCGGGACGAGCAGTACTTC
d_gene: TRBD2
abundance: -
v_gene: TRBV10-3
j_gene: TRBJ2-7

CDR3aa: CARGDGNTIYF
CDR3nt: TGTGCCAGAGGAGATGGAAACACCATATATTTT
d_gene: -
abundance: -
v_gene: TRBV7-9
j_gene: TRBJ1-3

CDR3aa: CASRFRGYHYEQYF
CDR3nt: TGTGCCAGCAGGTTCAGGGGGTACCACTACGAGCAGTACTTC
d_gene: TRBD1
abundance: -
v_gene: TRBV6-5
j_gene: TRBJ2-7

CDR3aa: CASSLEALAGRRWQFF
CDR3nt: TGTGCCAGCAGCTTAGAAGCGCTAGCGGGACGACGGTGGCAGTTCTTC
d_gene: TRBD2
abundance: -
v_gene: TRBV11-2
j_gene: TRBJ2-1

CDR3aa: CASSLKDSIYSPLHF
CDR3nt: TGTGCCAGCAGCCTAAAGGACAGTATCTATTCACCCCTCCACTTT
d_gene: -
abundance: -
v_gene: TRBV7-2
j_gene: TRBJ1-6

CDR3aa: CASSQDRSYEQFF
CDR3nt: TGTGCCAGCAGCCAAGACCGGAGTTATGAGCAGTTCTTC
d_gene: -
abundance: -
v_gene: TRBV4-2
j_gene: TRBJ2-1

CDR3aa: CSVEVAGLDTGELFF
CDR3nt: TGCAGCGTTGAAGTAGCGGGGTTAGACACCGGGGAGCTGTTTTTT
d_gene: TRBD2
abundance: -
v_gene: TRBV29-1
j_gene: TRBJ2-2

CDR3aa: CAWRKTPGQGIINYGYTF
CDR3nt: TGTGCCTGGAGAAAAACTCCGGGACAGGGGATTATTAACTATGGCTACACCTTC
d_gene: TRBD1
abundance: -
v_gene: TRBV30
j_gene: TRBJ1-2

CDR3aa: CASSYGQGLTGELFF
CDR3nt: TGTGCCAGCAGTTATGGACAGGGGTTAACCGGGGAGCTGTTTTTT
d_gene: TRBD1
abundance: once
v_gene: TRBV6-5
j_gene: TRBJ2-2

CDR3aa: CASSSGGLGANVLTF
CDR3nt: TGTGCCAGCAGTTCAGGGGGCCTTGGGGCCAACGTCCTGACTTTC
d_gene: TRBD1
abundance: once
v_gene: TRBV6-5
j_gene: TRBJ2-6

CDR3aa: CASSQTGQGYQPQHF
CDR3nt: TGCGCCAGCAGCCAAACCGGACAGGGCTATCAGCCCCAGCATTTT
d_gene: TRBD1
abundance: -
v_gene: TRBV4-1
j_gene: TRBJ1-5

CDR3aa: CASTLGHNTGELFF
CDR3nt: TGTGCCAGCACCCTGGGACACAACACCGGGGAGCTGTTTTTT
d_gene: -
abundance: -
v_gene: TRBV9
j_gene: TRBJ2-2

CDR3aa: CASSLQQWGQNYEQYF
CDR3nt: TGTGCCAGCAGCCTCCAACAATGGGGACAGAACTACGAGCAGTACTTC
d_gene: TRBD1
abundance: once
v_gene: TRBV14
j_gene: TRBJ2-7

CDR3aa: CATSDLRYGHSSPLHF
CDR3nt: TGTGCCACCAGTGATTTGAGGTATGGACATAGTTCACCCCTCCACTTT
d_gene: -
abundance: once
v_gene: TRBV24-1
j_gene: TRBJ1-6

CDR3aa: CASGSRGGDNTGELFF
CDR3nt: TGTGCTAGTGGTTCCCGAGGGGGGGACAACACCGGGGAGCTGTTTTTT
d_gene: -
abundance: -
v_gene: TRBV12-5
j_gene: TRBJ2-2

CDR3aa: CATSDWDRGLNTEAFF
CDR3nt: TGTGCCACCAGTGATTGGGACAGGGGATTGAACACTGAAGCTTTCTTT
d_gene: TRBD1
abundance: few
v_gene: TRBV24-1
j_gene: TRBJ1-1

CDR3aa: CASSPNIRETYEQYF
CDR3nt: TGTGCCAGCAGCCCAAACATAAGGGAGACCTACGAGCAGTACTTC
d_gene: -
abundance: -
v_gene: TRBV7-6
j_gene: TRBJ2-7

CDR3aa: CASSLVRDGEQYF
CDR3nt: TGTGCCAGCAGCTTAGTCAGGGATGGCGAGCAGTACTTC
d_gene: -
abundance: -
v_gene: TRBV13
j_gene: TRBJ2-7

CDR3aa: CASSGRLGQPLAAFF
CDR3nt: TGTGCCAGTAGTGGTAGGCTGGGACAGCCTCTGGCGGCTTTCTTT
d_gene: TRBD1
abundance: -
v_gene: TRBV19
j_gene: TRBJ1-1